These T cell receptor beta chains were read from a single sample in a study of blood T cell repertoires in COVID-19. This table comes from immunoSEQ multiplex PCR, and its TCRdb copy is limited to in-frame clones, with some not included. The table records more than 90,000 clones, roughly 85% of them present only once. Sequencing input: peripheral blood. The receptors here all came from a man older than 75 with acute or convalescent COVID-19. Each CDR3 is given with its conserved first and last residue. A D gene is named only where the DNA matches it firmly. Clone size is shown for a subset of rows, as once, few, many or a class of expanded clone.

abundance: once
j_gene: TRBJ2-5
len: 15
v_gene: TRBV11-3
d_gene: NA
CDR3nt: TGTGCCAGCAGCTTATGGGGCGGGGACCAAGAGACCCAGTACTTC
CDR3aa: CASSLWGGDQETQYF

abundance: NA
j_gene: TRBJ2-7
len: 15
v_gene: TRBV5-4
d_gene: NA
CDR3nt: TGTGCCAGCAGCTTGAGGGCAGGGGGGTCTTTCGAGCAGTACTTC
CDR3aa: CASSLRAGGSFEQYF

abundance: NA
j_gene: TRBJ1-3
len: 14
v_gene: TRBV19
d_gene: NA
CDR3nt: TGTGCCAGTAGGACAGCAGTCTCTGGAAACACCATATATTTT
CDR3aa: CASRTAVSGNTIYF

abundance: NA
j_gene: TRBJ2-7
len: 15
v_gene: TRBV10-2
d_gene: TRBD2
CDR3nt: TGCGCCAGCAGTGAGTCAAGCGGGAGTACCTACGAGCAGTACTTC
CDR3aa: CASSESSGSTYEQYF

abundance: NA
j_gene: TRBJ2-3
len: 16
v_gene: TRBV11-2
d_gene: NA
CDR3nt: TGTGCCAGCAGCCGTCGGGGAGAGGGAGGCACAGATACGCAGTATTTT
CDR3aa: CASSRRGEGGTDTQYF

abundance: NA
j_gene: TRBJ1-3
len: 17
v_gene: TRBV5-6
d_gene: NA
CDR3nt: TGTGCCAGCAGCTTGGGCTGGACACTACTCTCTGGAAACACCATATATTTT
CDR3aa: CASSLGWTLLSGNTIYF

abundance: NA
j_gene: TRBJ2-1
len: 13
v_gene: TRBV7-3
d_gene: NA
CDR3nt: TGTGCCAGCAATCAAGCGGGCCGCGGTGAGCAGTTCTTC
CDR3aa: CASNQAGRGEQFF

abundance: NA
j_gene: TRBJ2-7
len: 15
v_gene: TRBV6-5
d_gene: TRBD2
CDR3nt: TGTGCCAGCAGTTACTCCCAACTAGCGGCCTACGAGCAGTACTTC
CDR3aa: CASSYSQLAAYEQYF

abundance: NA
j_gene: TRBJ2-5
len: 16
v_gene: TRBV6-2/TRBV6-3
d_gene: TRBD2
CDR3nt: TGTGCCAGCAGTTCGGGGACTAGCGGGACCCAAGAGACCCAGTACTTC
CDR3aa: CASSSGTSGTQETQYF

abundance: NA
j_gene: TRBJ1-2
len: 15
v_gene: TRBV15
d_gene: TRBD1
CDR3nt: TGTGCCACCAGCAGGGAGACAGGGGACTTCTATGGCTACACCTTC
CDR3aa: CATSRETGDFYGYTF

abundance: NA
j_gene: TRBJ2-3
len: 16
v_gene: TRBV2
d_gene: TRBD2
CDR3nt: TGTGCCAGCAGTGTTTTGGCGGGAGTGAGCACAGATACGCAGTATTTT
CDR3aa: CASSVLAGVSTDTQYF

abundance: NA
j_gene: TRBJ2-1
len: 15
v_gene: TRBV19
d_gene: TRBD2
CDR3nt: TGTGCCAGTAGTAGAGGGACTAGCGGGAGCTCTGAGCAGTTCTTC
CDR3aa: CASSRGTSGSSEQFF

abundance: NA
j_gene: TRBJ2-7
len: 13
v_gene: TRBV7-8
d_gene: TRBD1
CDR3nt: TGTGCCAGCAGCAAGGGACAGGGCTACGAGCAGTACTTC
CDR3aa: CASSKGQGYEQYF

abundance: NA
j_gene: TRBJ2-1
len: 12
v_gene: TRBV5-4
d_gene: TRBD1
CDR3nt: TGTGCCACACAGGGGATTGTGAATGAGCAGTTCTTC
CDR3aa: CATQGIVNEQFF

abundance: NA
j_gene: TRBJ1-4
len: 13
v_gene: TRBV30
d_gene: NA
CDR3nt: TGTGCCTGGCAACCAGGGCGGAATGAAAAACTGTTTTTT
CDR3aa: CAWQPGRNEKLFF

abundance: few
j_gene: TRBJ2-1
len: 17
v_gene: TRBV6-1
d_gene: TRBD2
CDR3nt: TGTGCCAGCAGTGAAAGCACTAGCGGGAGATCATTGAATGAGCAGTTCTTC
CDR3aa: CASSESTSGRSLNEQFF

abundance: NA
j_gene: TRBJ1-1
len: 15
v_gene: TRBV3-1/TRBV3-2
d_gene: NA
CDR3nt: TGTGCCAGCAGCCAAATCCCCGGGGGAGGGACTGAAGCTTTCTTT
CDR3aa: CASSQIPGGGTEAFF

abundance: NA
j_gene: TRBJ2-5
len: 15
v_gene: TRBV15
d_gene: TRBD1
CDR3nt: TGTGCCACCAGCAGAGTTGGGACAGGGGTAGAGACCCAGTACTTC
CDR3aa: CATSRVGTGVETQYF

abundance: NA
j_gene: TRBJ1-2
len: 15
v_gene: TRBV5-6
d_gene: TRBD1
CDR3nt: TGTGCCAGCAGCTTGGCCCTTACGGGACAGGATATCTACACCTTC
CDR3aa: CASSLALTGQDIYTF

abundance: once
j_gene: TRBJ2-3
len: 15
v_gene: TRBV24-1
d_gene: NA
CDR3nt: TGTGCCACCAGTGATCCCGGACTAATCACAGATACGCAGTATTTT
CDR3aa: CATSDPGLITDTQYF

abundance: few
j_gene: TRBJ1-5
len: 15
v_gene: TRBV28
d_gene: NA
CDR3nt: TGTGCCAGCAGTTTGCAACAGGGTAGGCGTCAGCCCCAGCATTTT
CDR3aa: CASSLQQGRRQPQHF

abundance: NA
j_gene: TRBJ2-7
len: 13
v_gene: TRBV23-1
d_gene: TRBD1
CDR3nt: TGCGCCAGCAGAAGGGACAGGGTCTACGAGCAGTACTTC
CDR3aa: CASRRDRVYEQYF

abundance: NA
j_gene: TRBJ2-2
len: 16
v_gene: TRBV6-6
d_gene: TRBD2
CDR3nt: TGTGCCAGCAGTTACCCGGCTAGCGGGAACACCGGGGAGCTGTTTTTT
CDR3aa: CASSYPASGNTGELFF

abundance: NA
j_gene: TRBJ1-1
len: 15
v_gene: TRBV15
d_gene: NA
CDR3nt: TGTGCCACCAGCAGAGATTGGGAGGTGAACACTGAAGCTTTCTTT
CDR3aa: CATSRDWEVNTEAFF

abundance: NA
j_gene: TRBJ2-6
len: 15
v_gene: TRBV7-8
d_gene: NA
CDR3nt: TGTGCCAGCAGCTTAACTGACTCTGGGGCCAACGTCCTGACTTTC
CDR3aa: CASSLTDSGANVLTF

abundance: NA
j_gene: TRBJ2-5
len: 15
v_gene: TRBV27
d_gene: NA
CDR3nt: TGTGCCAGCAGTTCCACAGGGCTTCTCGAAGAGACCCAGTACTTC
CDR3aa: CASSSTGLLEETQYF

abundance: NA
j_gene: TRBJ2-7
len: 10
v_gene: TRBV20-1
d_gene: NA
CDR3nt: TGCAGTGCTAGACCTTACGAGCAGTACTTC
CDR3aa: CSARPYEQYF

abundance: NA
j_gene: TRBJ2-2
len: 15
v_gene: TRBV5-4
d_gene: TRBD2
CDR3nt: TGTGCCAGCAGCCCACTAGCGGGAGCCACCGGGGAGCTGTTTTTT
CDR3aa: CASSPLAGATGELFF